This passage covers 7 T cell receptor beta chains from one sample sequenced in a study of spatial heterogeneity in lung cancer (dated 2019 in TCRdb). Study-level results and caveats: A correlation was observed between the number of expanded intratumoral alpha and beta TCRs and the tumor nonsynonymous mutation count.

The antigens for these receptors are not known. Receptor libraries were prepared by 5' RACE. The sequencing machine was a NextSeq 500. TCRdb's own reprocessing of the public reads used fastp at Q25 and MiXCR and kept productive beta chains. When rows share a CDR3 protein, they turn into one entry using the most common DNA and genes. The sample table lists about 9,300 distinct CDR3 sequences, roughly 50% of them with a count of one. Of the sample, around a quarter falls within the top ten clones. This sample's time point label indicates: sample taken at primary tumor resection. The specimen comprised lung tumor tissue, sampled at surgery. These receptors all come from a female donor with early-stage non-small cell lung cancer.

A word on this clonotype: A library prepared for alpha chains yielded this beta chain as an off-target read; its size is of little meaning. The chain has TRBV30 and TRBJ2-5, with D unclear. The CDR3 runs to 11 residues. Germline CDR1 reads GTSNPN; CDR2 reads SVGIG (reference sequence). With 3 bases removed from V and 4 bases from J, the gap between germline ends came to 6 bases. This chain's CDR3 is CAWRDTETQYF. The DNA for the CDR3 is TGTGCCTGGAGAGACACAGAGACCCAGTACTTC.

Remarks on this clonotype: A library made for alpha chains picked up this beta chain off target, so its size means little. The V and J genes are TRBV20-1 and TRBJ1-6; D may be TRBD1 (6 bases). The germline gives CDR1 DFQATT, CDR2 SNEGSKA (reference sequence). Deletions cut 3 bases from V and 2 bases from J, with 17 bases between. This CDR3 has 17 amino acids. The CDR3 is CSARGVTGFTYNSPLHF. The CDR3 DNA follows: TGCAGTGCTAGGGGCGTTACAGGGTTCACCTATAATTCACCCCTCCACTTT.

This clonotype was recorded only once. This beta chain represents an off-target read in a library built for alpha chains; its size is of limited meaning. This chain joins TRBV5-1 and TRBJ1-4, with 7 bases aligning to TRBD1. Germline V gene lookup returns CDR1 SGHRS and CDR2 YFSETQ. The CDR3 has 14 residues. V gave up 1 base and J gave up 6 bases; unmatched junction bases: 3. The CDR3 DNA reads as TGCGCCAGCAGCTTGTGGCAGGGGGATGAAAAACTGTTTTTT. Its protein is CASSLWQGDEKLFF. The full variable domain, completed using reference TRBV5-1 and TRBJ1-4, is KAGVTQTPRYLIKTRGQQVTLSCSPISGHRSVSWYQQTPGQGLQFLFEYFSETQRNKGNFPGRFSGRQFSNSRSEMNVSTLELGDSALYLCASSLWQGDEKLFFGSGTQLSVL.

Regarding this clonotype: This beta chain is a stray sequence in a library constructed for alpha chains; its clone size is not meaningful. The chain joins TRBV28 to TRBJ1-5; the D is unclear. The CDR3 contains 16 residues. Between the trimmed V and J ends, which lost 2 bases and 0 bases, there was a span of 11 bases. Germline V lookup: CDR1 MDHEN, CDR2 SYDVKM. CDR3 sequence (DNA): TGTGCCAGCAGTTTAGGAGGTCCCTATAGCAATCAGCCCCAGCATTTT. Translating it yields CASSLGGPYSNQPQHF.

Turning to this clonotype: This beta chain was picked up by a library intended for alpha chains and is off target, so its count carries little meaning. The CDR3 reads CASSDLGQASGNTIYF. Written as DNA, the CDR3 is TGTGCCAGCTCGGACCTGGGACAGGCCTCTGGAAACACCATATATTTT. This chain uses TRBV18 with TRBJ1-3, with 8 bases lining up with TRBD1. The V gene's germline CDR1 is KGHSH and CDR2 LQKENI. The CDR3 totals 16 residues. V shed 6 bases and J 0 bases; nucleotides not matched to a gene: 7.

Regarding this clonotype: The library was prepared for alpha chains; this beta chain is a stray read, so its frequency means little. The rearrangement uses TRBV28 and TRBJ2-5; D remains ambiguous. V gave up 6 bases and J gave up 5 bases, with 13 bases separating them. This CDR3 region has 13 residues. Germline assignment: CDR1 MDHEN and CDR2 SYDVKM. CDR3 protein: CASRILGCETQYF. The CDR3, as DNA: TGTGCCAGCAGGATACTCGGGTGCGAGACCCAGTACTTC.

With respect to this clonotype: A library prepared for alpha chains yielded this beta chain as an off-target read; its size is of little meaning. V and J are TRBV6-5 and TRBJ2-1; no clear D. Trimming left V 3 bases short and J 9 bases short, with 6 bases between. Germline loops: CDR1 MNHEY, CDR2 SVGAGI. There are 11 residues in the CDR3. The CDR3 loop reads CASSYGVEQFF. CDR3 bases: TGTGCCAGCAGTTATGGGGTTGAGCAGTTCTTC.